The rows below give T cell receptor beta chains drawn from one sample of a study of blood T cell repertoires in COVID-19. Sequencing was performed with immunoSEQ multiplex PCR; in TCRdb, only in-frame clones are kept and a portion is missing. The table shows 87,000 or so clones, with over 80% occurring only once. The sequenced sample consisted of peripheral blood. The receptors originated from a man at least 80 years old with acute or convalescent COVID-19. CDR3s include the opening cysteine and the closing phenylalanine or tryptophan. The order of the fields is D gene, clone size, V gene, J gene, CDR3 DNA, CDR3 protein. D genes are given only for firm matches. Size tells how often a clone was seen (once, few, many) or the class of an expanded clone, and some rows leave it out.

D gene: TRBD2
clone size: NA
V gene: TRBV5-8
J gene: TRBJ2-7
CDR3 DNA: TGTGCCAGCAGCCGGGGCGGCGCGGGAGAGTACTACGAGCAGTACTTC
CDR3 protein: CASSRGGAGEYYEQYF

D gene: TRBD1
clone size: NA
V gene: TRBV28
J gene: TRBJ1-1
CDR3 DNA: TGTGCCAGCAGTCCAACTGGGACAGTGAACACTGAAGCTTTCTTT
CDR3 protein: CASSPTGTVNTEAFF

D gene: NA
clone size: once
V gene: TRBV24-1
J gene: TRBJ2-2
CDR3 DNA: TGTGCCACTGCTGGCGGAGCGAACACCGGGGAGCTGTTTTTT
CDR3 protein: CATAGGANTGELFF

D gene: NA
clone size: NA
V gene: TRBV15
J gene: TRBJ1-2
CDR3 DNA: TGTGCCACCAGGCCACAGGATACCCCTTGGGGTGGCTACACCTTC
CDR3 protein: CATRPQDTPWGGYTF

D gene: NA
clone size: NA
V gene: TRBV6-5
J gene: TRBJ1-2
CDR3 DNA: TGTGCCAGCACCGAAGGGGGGGTAAGGTCTGGCTACACCTTC
CDR3 protein: CASTEGGVRSGYTF

D gene: TRBD1
clone size: NA
V gene: TRBV5-1
J gene: TRBJ1-1
CDR3 DNA: TGCGCCAGCAGCGCCGGGACAGACTTTTTCTCTGAAGCTTTCTTT
CDR3 protein: CASSAGTDFFSEAFF

D gene: NA
clone size: NA
V gene: TRBV2
J gene: TRBJ1-5
CDR3 DNA: TGTGCCAGCAGTGAGGATGGACAGAGCAATCAGCCCCAGCATTTT
CDR3 protein: CASSEDGQSNQPQHF

D gene: NA
clone size: NA
V gene: TRBV5-1
J gene: TRBJ2-1
CDR3 DNA: TGCGCCAGCAGCCTCGGTAACTCCTACAATGAGCAGTTCTTC
CDR3 protein: CASSLGNSYNEQFF

D gene: NA
clone size: NA
V gene: TRBV27
J gene: TRBJ2-7
CDR3 DNA: TGTGCCAGCAGTTCCACAGGACACTACGAGCAGTACTTC
CDR3 protein: CASSSTGHYEQYF

D gene: NA
clone size: NA
V gene: TRBV3-1/TRBV3-2
J gene: TRBJ1-1
CDR3 DNA: TGTGCCAGCAGCCAAGGCCTATCGTCGGGGGCTGAAGCTTTCTTT
CDR3 protein: CASSQGLSSGAEAFF

D gene: NA
clone size: NA
V gene: TRBV4-2
J gene: TRBJ2-2
CDR3 DNA: TGTGCCAGCAGCCAAGTCCCGCCCGGGCAGGGAATCACCGGGGAGCTGTTTTTT
CDR3 protein: CASSQVPPGQGITGELFF

D gene: TRBD1
clone size: few
V gene: TRBV6-5
J gene: TRBJ1-1
CDR3 DNA: TGTGCCAGCAGTTACTCAGTGACAGGGGTGAACACTGAAGCTTTCTTT
CDR3 protein: CASSYSVTGVNTEAFF

D gene: NA
clone size: NA
V gene: TRBV2
J gene: TRBJ1-4
CDR3 DNA: TGTGCCAGCAGTGAGATGGGTGGGCCTAATGAAAAACTGTTTTTT
CDR3 protein: CASSEMGGPNEKLFF

D gene: TRBD2
clone size: NA
V gene: TRBV7-2
J gene: TRBJ2-7
CDR3 DNA: TGTGCCAGCAGCCCGGGACTAGCGAGATCCTACGAGCAGTACTTC
CDR3 protein: CASSPGLARSYEQYF

D gene: TRBD1
clone size: NA
V gene: TRBV5-1
J gene: TRBJ1-1
CDR3 DNA: TGCGCCAGCAGCTTACAGGGGGACGTGACTGAAGCTTTCTTT
CDR3 protein: CASSLQGDVTEAFF

D gene: NA
clone size: NA
V gene: TRBV28
J gene: TRBJ1-6
CDR3 DNA: TGTGCCAGCAGTTTATCGGGATTTTCACCCCTCCACTTT
CDR3 protein: CASSLSGFSPLHF

D gene: NA
clone size: NA
V gene: TRBV6-5
J gene: TRBJ2-5
CDR3 DNA: TGTGCCAGCAGTTACTCGGTCGCAGACCAAGAGACCCAGTACTTC
CDR3 protein: CASSYSVADQETQYF

D gene: NA
clone size: NA
V gene: TRBV18
J gene: TRBJ2-4
CDR3 DNA: TGTGCCAGCTCACCTAACAGGGTTCAGAACATTCAGTACTTC
CDR3 protein: CASSPNRVQNIQYF

D gene: NA
clone size: NA
V gene: TRBV7-3
J gene: TRBJ2-2
CDR3 DNA: TGTGCCAGCAGCTCAGGGCCCCTTACATACACCGGGGAGCTGTTTTTT
CDR3 protein: CASSSGPLTYTGELFF

D gene: TRBD1
clone size: NA
V gene: TRBV28
J gene: TRBJ1-2
CDR3 DNA: TGTGCCAGCAGTCCAGGGGGTAGCGCGGTTGGCTACACCTTC
CDR3 protein: CASSPGGSAVGYTF

D gene: NA
clone size: NA
V gene: TRBV28
J gene: TRBJ1-2
CDR3 DNA: TGTGCCAGCAGTTTGTCAGTTTTCGCCTATGGCTACACCTTC
CDR3 protein: CASSLSVFAYGYTF

D gene: NA
clone size: NA
V gene: TRBV6-1
J gene: TRBJ1-1
CDR3 DNA: TGTGCCAGCAGTGAACACAGTTTGAACACTGAAGCTTTCTTT
CDR3 protein: CASSEHSLNTEAFF

D gene: NA
clone size: NA
V gene: TRBV6-5
J gene: TRBJ1-3
CDR3 DNA: TGTGCCAGCAGTTACTCGCTCAGGGGTGGAAACACCATATATTTT
CDR3 protein: CASSYSLRGGNTIYF

D gene: TRBD1
clone size: NA
V gene: TRBV5-5
J gene: TRBJ2-1
CDR3 DNA: TGTGCCAGCAGCTTACCGGGACAGCTGGAAAATGAGCAGTTCTTC
CDR3 protein: CASSLPGQLENEQFF

D gene: NA
clone size: NA
V gene: TRBV10-3
J gene: TRBJ1-1
CDR3 DNA: TGTGCCATCAGCAGGGAGGTGAACACTGAAGCTTTCTTT
CDR3 protein: CAISREVNTEAFF

D gene: NA
clone size: NA
V gene: TRBV5-4
J gene: TRBJ2-1
CDR3 DNA: TGTGCCAGCAGCTTTGGGGGAGGTGGCTACAATGAGCAGTTCTTC
CDR3 protein: CASSFGGGGYNEQFF

D gene: NA
clone size: NA
V gene: TRBV2
J gene: TRBJ2-1
CDR3 DNA: TGTGCCAGCAGTGAAGCGGTTCTCCTATTCTTC
CDR3 protein: CASSEAVLLFF

D gene: NA
clone size: NA
V gene: TRBV6-5
J gene: TRBJ1-2
CDR3 DNA: TGTGCCAGCACCGCGGCTAACTATGGCTACACCTTC
CDR3 protein: CASTAANYGYTF

D gene: TRBD1
clone size: NA
V gene: TRBV18
J gene: TRBJ2-7
CDR3 DNA: TGTGCCAGCTCGGCAGACAGGGGTATAGCCTACGAGCAGTACTTC
CDR3 protein: CASSADRGIAYEQYF

D gene: NA
clone size: once
V gene: TRBV10-3
J gene: TRBJ1-2
CDR3 DNA: TGTGCCATCAGTGAGTCAGGAAGGGGCTATGGCTACACCTTC
CDR3 protein: CAISESGRGYGYTF

D gene: TRBD2
clone size: NA
V gene: TRBV6-2/TRBV6-3
J gene: TRBJ2-1
CDR3 DNA: TGTGCCAGCAGCTTCCTGGGGGGACTAGCGGGAGGCGGCTCCTACAATGAGCAGTTCTTC
CDR3 protein: CASSFLGGLAGGGSYNEQFF

D gene: NA
clone size: NA
V gene: TRBV18
J gene: TRBJ1-5
CDR3 DNA: TGTGCCAGCTCACCTAATAGGGCAGGGCAGGATCAGCCCCAGCATTTT
CDR3 protein: CASSPNRAGQDQPQHF

D gene: NA
clone size: NA
V gene: TRBV9
J gene: TRBJ2-2
CDR3 DNA: TGTGCCAGCAGCTTCACCGGGGGCACCGGGGAGCTGTTTTTT
CDR3 protein: CASSFTGGTGELFF

D gene: TRBD1
clone size: NA
V gene: TRBV5-6
J gene: TRBJ1-4
CDR3 DNA: TGTGCCAGCAGCTTGTTTGGGACAGGGAGTGAAAAACTGTTTTTT
CDR3 protein: CASSLFGTGSEKLFF

D gene: TRBD1
clone size: NA
V gene: TRBV10-1
J gene: TRBJ2-1
CDR3 DNA: TGCGCCAGCAGTGAGCTCGTGACAGGGTTCAATGAGCAGTTCTTC
CDR3 protein: CASSELVTGFNEQFF

D gene: TRBD1
clone size: NA
V gene: TRBV24-1
J gene: TRBJ1-1
CDR3 DNA: TGTGCCACCAGTGATGACAGGGGGCGGGAAGCTTTCTTT
CDR3 protein: CATSDDRGREAFF

D gene: NA
clone size: NA
V gene: TRBV5-8
J gene: TRBJ2-7
CDR3 DNA: TGTGCCAGCAGTTTACGGTGGGGCGGGACCTACGAGCAGTACTTC
CDR3 protein: CASSLRWGGTYEQYF

D gene: NA
clone size: NA
V gene: TRBV9
J gene: TRBJ1-1
CDR3 DNA: TGTGCCAGCAGCGCCGACAGATTGAACACTGAAGCTTTCTTT
CDR3 protein: CASSADRLNTEAFF

D gene: NA
clone size: NA
V gene: TRBV11-2
J gene: TRBJ1-6
CDR3 DNA: TGTGCCAGCAGCCTCCGAGGACGGGGTAATTCACCCCTCCACTTT
CDR3 protein: CASSLRGRGNSPLHF

D gene: NA
clone size: NA
V gene: TRBV28
J gene: TRBJ2-3
CDR3 DNA: TGTGCCAGCCACGGTGGGCAAGTCACAGATACGCAGTATTTT
CDR3 protein: CASHGGQVTDTQYF

D gene: TRBD1
clone size: NA
V gene: TRBV7-2
J gene: TRBJ1-1
CDR3 DNA: TGTGCCAGCAGCTTCCCGGGACAGGGGGTTGCTTTCTTT
CDR3 protein: CASSFPGQGVAFF

D gene: NA
clone size: NA
V gene: TRBV5-6
J gene: TRBJ2-3
CDR3 DNA: TGTGCCAGCAGCTTGGGTATGGCCTCAACAACAGATACGCAGTATTTT
CDR3 protein: CASSLGMASTTDTQYF

D gene: TRBD2
clone size: NA
V gene: TRBV7-8
J gene: TRBJ2-7
CDR3 DNA: TGTGCCAGCAGCTTAGCCTCACTAGCGGGAGGAACCTCCTACGAGCAGTACTTC
CDR3 protein: CASSLASLAGGTSYEQYF

D gene: NA
clone size: NA
V gene: TRBV5-6
J gene: TRBJ2-7
CDR3 DNA: TGTGCCAGCAGCTTGGTAGTCACGAAATCCTACGAGCAGTACTTC
CDR3 protein: CASSLVVTKSYEQYF

D gene: NA
clone size: NA
V gene: TRBV7-9
J gene: TRBJ2-6
CDR3 DNA: TGTGCCAGCAGCTTAGGGGGCGCGGGGGCCGGGGCCAACGTCCTGACTTTC
CDR3 protein: CASSLGGAGAGANVLTF

D gene: NA
clone size: NA
V gene: TRBV6-5
J gene: TRBJ2-3
CDR3 DNA: TGTGCCAGCACCGGACAGACTGTGGGTACGCAGTATTTT
CDR3 protein: CASTGQTVGTQYF

D gene: TRBD1
clone size: NA
V gene: TRBV4-1
J gene: TRBJ1-4
CDR3 DNA: TGCGCCAGCAGCCAATTAGACCGCCGGGACAGGGGTGAAAAACTGTTTTTT
CDR3 protein: CASSQLDRRDRGEKLFF

D gene: NA
clone size: few
V gene: TRBV6-1
J gene: TRBJ1-1
CDR3 DNA: TGTGCCAGCAGTGAAGGTTACGGGATGAACACTGAAGCTTTCTTT
CDR3 protein: CASSEGYGMNTEAFF

D gene: NA
clone size: NA
V gene: TRBV6-2/TRBV6-3
J gene: TRBJ2-3
CDR3 DNA: TGTACCAGCAGTTACTCCCCGACTCGGCGAGATACGCAGTATTTT
CDR3 protein: CTSSYSPTRRDTQYF

D gene: TRBD1
clone size: NA
V gene: TRBV19
J gene: TRBJ1-2
CDR3 DNA: TGTGCCACCCGGCCGGGACAGCACTATGGCTACACCTTC
CDR3 protein: CATRPGQHYGYTF

D gene: NA
clone size: NA
V gene: TRBV9
J gene: TRBJ2-4
CDR3 DNA: TGTGCCAGCAGCGTAGAACGTTTAGGGGAAAACATTCAGTACTTC
CDR3 protein: CASSVERLGENIQYF

D gene: TRBD1
clone size: NA
V gene: TRBV18
J gene: TRBJ2-7
CDR3 DNA: TGTGCCAGCTCACAACAGGGGGAAACCTACGAGCAGTACTTC
CDR3 protein: CASSQQGETYEQYF

D gene: NA
clone size: NA
V gene: TRBV14
J gene: TRBJ2-5
CDR3 DNA: TGTGCCAGCAGCCAAGATTTGGCGGGAAGGGAGACCCAGTACTTC
CDR3 protein: CASSQDLAGRETQYF

D gene: NA
clone size: NA
V gene: TRBV19
J gene: TRBJ1-1
CDR3 DNA: TGTGCCAGTAGACAAGGGAGCGGAACTGAAGCTTTCTTT
CDR3 protein: CASRQGSGTEAFF

D gene: TRBD1
clone size: few
V gene: TRBV30
J gene: TRBJ1-6
CDR3 DNA: TGTGCCTGGAGTGCAGGGGGTTCCTATAATTCACCCCTCCACTTT
CDR3 protein: CAWSAGGSYNSPLHF

D gene: NA
clone size: NA
V gene: TRBV12-3/TRBV12-4
J gene: TRBJ1-1
CDR3 DNA: TGTGCCAGCGGACAGTTTCCCCCTGAAGCTTTCTTT
CDR3 protein: CASGQFPPEAFF

D gene: NA
clone size: NA
V gene: TRBV18
J gene: TRBJ1-5
CDR3 DNA: TGTGCCAGCTCACCTCCGGGGTCCCGCAGCAATCAGCCCCAGCATTTT
CDR3 protein: CASSPPGSRSNQPQHF